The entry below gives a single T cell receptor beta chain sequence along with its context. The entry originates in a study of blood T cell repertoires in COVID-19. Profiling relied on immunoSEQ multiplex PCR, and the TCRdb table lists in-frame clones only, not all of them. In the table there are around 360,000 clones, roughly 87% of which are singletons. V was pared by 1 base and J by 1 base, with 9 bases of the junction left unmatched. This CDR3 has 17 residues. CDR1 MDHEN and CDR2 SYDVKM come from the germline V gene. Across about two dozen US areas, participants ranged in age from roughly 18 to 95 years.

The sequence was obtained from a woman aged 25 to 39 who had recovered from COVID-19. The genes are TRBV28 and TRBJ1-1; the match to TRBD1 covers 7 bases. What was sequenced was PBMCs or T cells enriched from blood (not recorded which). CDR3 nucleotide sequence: TGTGCCAGCAGTTTATTTTCACAGGGGCCCAAGAACACTGAAGCTTTCTTT. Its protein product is CASSLFSQGPKNTEAFF.